The rows below give T cell receptor beta chains drawn from one sample of a study of shared clonotypes between healthy human individuals. Using immunoSEQ multiplex PCR, the repertoire was profiled, and TCRdb retains in-frame clones only, with some absent. The data hold 850,000 to 1,200,000 clones, with under 80% observed a single time. Sequenced material: memory CD4+ T cells sorted from blood. The source of these receptors is a man younger than 30 in good health. Both conserved end residues are part of each CDR3. D genes are given only for firm matches. A row's size may be missing; if present it is once, few, many or a size class.

j_call: TRBJ2-7; v_call: TRBV10-1; clone_size: NA; d_call: NA; cdr3_nt: TGCGCCAGCAGTGCGGAAACAGGGAATGTTTACGAGCAGTACTTC; cdr3_aa: CASSAETGNVYEQYF
j_call: TRBJ2-5; v_call: TRBV7-9; clone_size: NA; d_call: NA; cdr3_nt: TGTGCCAGCAGCTCGCAAAGCTGGCAAGAGACCCAGTACTTC; cdr3_aa: CASSSQSWQETQYF
j_call: TRBJ1-1; v_call: TRBV6-5; clone_size: NA; d_call: NA; cdr3_nt: TGTGCCAGCACCAGCCCCGGGTCCAGGGGAGCTTTCTTT; cdr3_aa: CASTSPGSRGAFF
j_call: TRBJ2-7; v_call: TRBV7-9; clone_size: NA; d_call: TRBD1; cdr3_nt: TGTGCCAGCAGCCTTCCTCGACAGGGGGCCTACGAGCAGTACTTC; cdr3_aa: CASSLPRQGAYEQYF
j_call: TRBJ2-5; v_call: TRBV5-8; clone_size: NA; d_call: NA; cdr3_nt: TGTGCCAGCAGCTTGTGGGGGTTAGAAGAGACCCAGTACTTC; cdr3_aa: CASSLWGLEETQYF
j_call: TRBJ1-2; v_call: TRBV28; clone_size: NA; d_call: TRBD1; cdr3_nt: TGTGCCAGCAGGAGGGACAGGGTATATGGCTACACCTTC; cdr3_aa: CASRRDRVYGYTF
j_call: TRBJ2-1; v_call: TRBV7-8; clone_size: NA; d_call: NA; cdr3_nt: TGTGCCAGCAGCTTAGTATCTGGTGAGCAGTTCTTC; cdr3_aa: CASSLVSGEQFF
j_call: TRBJ1-5; v_call: TRBV18; clone_size: NA; d_call: NA; cdr3_nt: TGTGCCAGCTCAACCGGGGACAGCAATCAGCCCCAGCATTTT; cdr3_aa: CASSTGDSNQPQHF
j_call: TRBJ1-2; v_call: TRBV2; clone_size: NA; d_call: NA; cdr3_nt: TGTGCCAGCAGTAGGGACGCGGGGACTGTTAACTATGGCTACACCTTC; cdr3_aa: CASSRDAGTVNYGYTF
j_call: TRBJ1-2; v_call: TRBV5-6; clone_size: few; d_call: TRBD1; cdr3_nt: TGTGCCAGCAGCACAGGGACAGGGGGGAACTATGGCTACACCTTC; cdr3_aa: CASSTGTGGNYGYTF
j_call: TRBJ2-3; v_call: TRBV5-1; clone_size: once; d_call: TRBD2; cdr3_nt: TGCGCCAGCAGCTTACGGGGGGTGGTCGCAGATACGCAGTATTTT; cdr3_aa: CASSLRGVVADTQYF
j_call: TRBJ2-7; v_call: TRBV5-6; clone_size: once; d_call: TRBD2; cdr3_nt: TGTGCCAGCAGCTGGTCCGGGACTAGGATGGACGAGCAGTACTTC; cdr3_aa: CASSWSGTRMDEQYF
j_call: TRBJ1-1; v_call: TRBV4-2; clone_size: NA; d_call: TRBD1; cdr3_nt: TGTGCCAGCAGCCTAGGGACAGTCGAGTTGAACACTGAAGCTTTCTTT; cdr3_aa: CASSLGTVELNTEAFF
j_call: TRBJ2-3; v_call: TRBV7-9; clone_size: NA; d_call: TRBD2; cdr3_nt: TGTGCCAGCAGCCCCCGGTCACTAGCGGGGGGATTAACAGATACGCAGTATTTT; cdr3_aa: CASSPRSLAGGLTDTQYF
j_call: TRBJ2-7; v_call: TRBV10-3; clone_size: once; d_call: NA; cdr3_nt: TGTGCCATCAGTGAGTCGGAGGCTAGTTCTTACGAGCAGTACTTC; cdr3_aa: CAISESEASSYEQYF
j_call: TRBJ1-5; v_call: TRBV18; clone_size: NA; d_call: NA; cdr3_nt: TGTGCCAGCTCACCCGGGGCAGGAATTCAGCCCCAGCATTTT; cdr3_aa: CASSPGAGIQPQHF
j_call: TRBJ2-7; v_call: TRBV6-5; clone_size: NA; d_call: TRBD2; cdr3_nt: TGTGCCAGCGCCGCGGGGGGCTCCTACGAGCAGTACTTC; cdr3_aa: CASAAGGSYEQYF
j_call: TRBJ1-2; v_call: TRBV27; clone_size: few; d_call: NA; cdr3_nt: TGTGCCAGCAGTTTATATGCAGGGTCCTATGGCTACACCTTC; cdr3_aa: CASSLYAGSYGYTF
j_call: TRBJ1-6; v_call: TRBV11-2; clone_size: NA; d_call: NA; cdr3_nt: TGTGCCAGCAGCTTAGCTTTCCAAACGGCACCCCTCCACTTT; cdr3_aa: CASSLAFQTAPLHF
j_call: TRBJ2-7; v_call: TRBV10-3; clone_size: many; d_call: NA; cdr3_nt: TGTGCCATCAGTCCGGACAGCTACGAGCAGTACTTC; cdr3_aa: CAISPDSYEQYF
j_call: TRBJ1-1; v_call: TRBV5-4; clone_size: NA; d_call: TRBD1; cdr3_nt: TGTGCCAGCAGCTCATGGACAGGGTTTAACACTGAAGCTTTCTTT; cdr3_aa: CASSSWTGFNTEAFF
j_call: TRBJ2-7; v_call: TRBV16; clone_size: NA; d_call: NA; cdr3_nt: TGTGCCAGCAGCCAATTTAAAGGATCCTACGAGCAGTACTTC; cdr3_aa: CASSQFKGSYEQYF
j_call: TRBJ2-1; v_call: TRBV5-8; clone_size: NA; d_call: TRBD1; cdr3_nt: TGTGCCAGCAGCCTGACCCTTGTGGGACAGGGAAGAGAGCAGTTCTTC; cdr3_aa: CASSLTLVGQGREQFF
j_call: TRBJ2-1; v_call: TRBV6-1; clone_size: NA; d_call: NA; cdr3_nt: TGTGCCAGCAGTTCGCGAAACAGGGCAAATGAGCAGTTCTTC; cdr3_aa: CASSSRNRANEQFF
j_call: TRBJ1-6; v_call: TRBV7-8; clone_size: NA; d_call: NA; cdr3_nt: TGTGCCAGCACCGTAATGAATCCGAATTCACCCCTCCACTTT; cdr3_aa: CASTVMNPNSPLHF
j_call: TRBJ2-2; v_call: TRBV5-1; clone_size: NA; d_call: TRBD1; cdr3_nt: TGCGCCAGCAGCCAGGACAGGTCCTTCACCGGGGAGCTGTTTTTT; cdr3_aa: CASSQDRSFTGELFF
j_call: TRBJ2-2; v_call: TRBV4-2; clone_size: many; d_call: NA; cdr3_nt: TGTGCCAGTCATCCAATGGCAGGGGGGTCCGGGGAGCTGTTTTTT; cdr3_aa: CASHPMAGGSGELFF
j_call: TRBJ1-1; v_call: TRBV19; clone_size: NA; d_call: TRBD1; cdr3_nt: TGTGCCAGTAGCGGCAGGGGGCTAAACACTGAAGCTTTCTTT; cdr3_aa: CASSGRGLNTEAFF
j_call: TRBJ2-1; v_call: TRBV4-1; clone_size: NA; d_call: TRBD2; cdr3_nt: TGCGCCAGCAGCCAAGATATGGGGAGGGATGAGCAGTTCTTC; cdr3_aa: CASSQDMGRDEQFF
j_call: TRBJ1-2; v_call: TRBV6-5; clone_size: NA; d_call: TRBD1; cdr3_nt: TGTGCCAGCAGTTCTACCGGGACAGGGTATGGCTACACCTTC; cdr3_aa: CASSSTGTGYGYTF
j_call: TRBJ2-1; v_call: TRBV4-1; clone_size: NA; d_call: NA; cdr3_nt: TGCGCCAGCGGGGGGGCGCCCTACAATGAGCAGTTCTTC; cdr3_aa: CASGGAPYNEQFF
j_call: TRBJ2-3; v_call: TRBV2; clone_size: NA; d_call: NA; cdr3_nt: TGTGCCAGCAGTGTGGGTCTCTTCGGAGATACGCAGTATTTT; cdr3_aa: CASSVGLFGDTQYF
j_call: TRBJ1-6; v_call: TRBV6-1; clone_size: NA; d_call: NA; cdr3_nt: TGTGCCAGCAGTGAAGTAGGTTATCTGGCCCTCCACTTT; cdr3_aa: CASSEVGYLALHF
j_call: TRBJ1-1; v_call: TRBV18; clone_size: few; d_call: TRBD1; cdr3_nt: TGTGCCAGCCGACAGGGTAGCACTGAAGCTTTCTTT; cdr3_aa: CASRQGSTEAFF
j_call: TRBJ2-2; v_call: TRBV5-1; clone_size: few; d_call: NA; cdr3_nt: TGCGCCAGCAGCTTGCTTAAGGCAGAAACCGGGGAGCTGTTTTTT; cdr3_aa: CASSLLKAETGELFF
j_call: TRBJ2-3; v_call: TRBV12-5; clone_size: NA; d_call: TRBD2; cdr3_nt: TGTGCTAGTGGTTTAGGTAGCGGGAGTATGACGCAGTATTTT; cdr3_aa: CASGLGSGSMTQYF
j_call: TRBJ1-2; v_call: TRBV30; clone_size: NA; d_call: TRBD1; cdr3_nt: TGTGCCTGGACTAGAGGGACAGGGGGAAGTGGCTACACCTTC; cdr3_aa: CAWTRGTGGSGYTF
j_call: TRBJ2-2; v_call: TRBV4-3; clone_size: NA; d_call: NA; cdr3_nt: TGCGCCAGCAGCCAAGAAGGGGCAGGGAACACCGGGGAGCTGTTTTTT; cdr3_aa: CASSQEGAGNTGELFF
j_call: TRBJ2-1; v_call: TRBV10-3; clone_size: NA; d_call: TRBD2; cdr3_nt: TGTGCCATCAGTGGGGGACTAGCGGGAGGGGACAATGAGCAGTTCTTC; cdr3_aa: CAISGGLAGGDNEQFF
j_call: TRBJ1-5; v_call: TRBV7-6; clone_size: NA; d_call: NA; cdr3_nt: TGTGCCAGCAGTCCCGGTTTTGGAGGCAATCAGCCCCAGCATTTT; cdr3_aa: CASSPGFGGNQPQHF
j_call: TRBJ2-7; v_call: TRBV29-1; clone_size: NA; d_call: TRBD1; cdr3_nt: TGCAGCGTCAGGACAGGGGTGGGTAGCGAGCAGTACTTC; cdr3_aa: CSVRTGVGSEQYF
j_call: TRBJ1-4; v_call: TRBV6-6; clone_size: NA; d_call: TRBD1; cdr3_nt: TGTGCCAGCAGGGACCCGGGACAGGTTCCGTTTTTT; cdr3_aa: CASRDPGQVPFF
j_call: TRBJ1-2; v_call: TRBV10-2; clone_size: few; d_call: TRBD1; cdr3_nt: TGCGCCAGCAGCGAGACAGGGCCCTATGGCTACACCTTC; cdr3_aa: CASSETGPYGYTF